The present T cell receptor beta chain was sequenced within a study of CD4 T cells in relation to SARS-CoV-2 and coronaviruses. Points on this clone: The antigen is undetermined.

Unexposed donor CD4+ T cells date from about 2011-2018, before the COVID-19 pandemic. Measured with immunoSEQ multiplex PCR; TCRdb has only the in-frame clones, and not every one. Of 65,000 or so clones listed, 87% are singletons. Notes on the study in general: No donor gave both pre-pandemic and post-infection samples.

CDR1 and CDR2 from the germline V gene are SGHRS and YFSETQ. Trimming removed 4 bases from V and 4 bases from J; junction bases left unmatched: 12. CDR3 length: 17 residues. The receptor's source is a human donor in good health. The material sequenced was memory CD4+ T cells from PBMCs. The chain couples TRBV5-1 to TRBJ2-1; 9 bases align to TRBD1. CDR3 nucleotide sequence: TGCGCCAGCAGCGCATACGGACAGGGGAGATTTTACAATGAGCAGTTCTTC. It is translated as CASSAYGQGRFYNEQFF.